The next 23 T cell receptor beta chains were all read from a single sample in a study of blood T cell repertoires in COVID-19. Using immunoSEQ multiplex PCR, the repertoire was profiled, and TCRdb retains in-frame clones only, with some absent. The sample carries approximately 490,000 clones, 75% to 90% recorded once. The sample was PBMCs or T cells enriched from blood (not recorded which). The receptors were sampled from a woman aged 55 to 70 who had recovered from COVID-19.

The rearrangement joins TRBV5-1 to TRBJ2-7, with 11 bases identical to TRBD1. J gave up 0 bases and V 7 bases, and 3 bases lay outside the gene matches. The CDR3 extends over 14 amino acids. In germline, CDR1 is SGHRS, CDR2 YFSETQ. This CDR3 reads CASSGTGGSYEQYF. Here the CDR3 DNA reads TGCGCCAGCTCCGGGACAGGGGGCTCCTACGAGCAGTACTTC.

The V and J genes are TRBV25-1 and TRBJ2-5, with 8 bases fitting TRBD1. CDR3 length: 16 amino acids. Unmatched junction bases numbered 12, after V lost 4 bases and J lost 5 bases. CDR1 and CDR2 from the germline V gene are MGHDK and SYGVNS. The CDR3 DNA follows: TGTGCCAGCAGTGTCCGAATGTCAGGGGGCCGGGAGACCCAGTACTTC. Translation gives CASSVRMSGGRETQYF.

The chain employs TRBV11-2 and TRBJ2-2; 8 nucleotides align to TRBD2. Trimming removed 4 bases from V and 7 bases from J; junction bases left unmatched: 14. CDR3 length equals 17 residues. Germline CDR1 SGHAT, CDR2 FQNNGV. Here the CDR3 reads CASSSDSGATGGGELFF. Here the CDR3 DNA reads TGTGCCAGCAGCTCAGATAGCGGGGCCACGGGAGGCGGGGAGCTGTTTTTT.

The chain combines TRBV7-6 with TRBJ1-1, with 7 bases lining up with TRBD1. CDR1 is SGHVS and CDR2 is FNYEAQ in the germline V gene. The CDR3 runs 14 residues. J gave up 2 bases and V 6 bases, and 6 bases lay outside the gene matches. The CDR3 DNA sequence: TGTGCCAGCAGATCCGGAGGGGGCAACACTGAAGCTTTCTTT. Translation gives CASRSGGGNTEAFF.

This clone is a singleton in its sample. J is TRBJ1-3 and V is TRBV19, with 7 bases fitting TRBD1. V gave up 2 bases and J gave up 0 bases; unmatched junction bases: 1. Germline V gives CDR1 LNHDA, CDR2 SQIVND (reference sequence). This CDR3 has 15 amino acids. CDR3 sequence reads: CASSITGDSGNTIYF. Here the CDR3 DNA reads TGTGCCAGTAGTATAACAGGGGACTCTGGAAACACCATATATTTT. Based on the CDR3 plus reference TRBV19 and TRBJ1-3, the full variable domain is DGGITQSPKYLFRKEGQNVTLSCEQNLNHDAMYWYRQDPGQGLRLIYYSQIVNDFQKGDIAEGYSVSREKKESFPLTVTSAQKNPTAFYLCASSITGDSGNTIYFGEGSWLTVV.

The chain is built from TRBV6-5 and TRBJ1-5; TRBD1 might be the D (6 bases). Trimming removed 4 bases from V and 5 bases from J, with 12 bases in between. The length of the CDR3 is 14 residues. Looked up from germline, CDR1 is MNHEY and CDR2 is SVGAGI. The CDR3 loop is CASSSMGGHQPQHF. The CDR3 coding sequence is TGTGCCAGCAGTTCCATGGGGGGGCATCAGCCCCAGCATTTT.

Points on this clone: Other nucleotide sequences from this sample produce the same CDR3. The rearrangement joins TRBV7-6 to TRBJ2-5; 14 nucleotides line up with TRBD2. The CDR3 spans 16 residues. The germline CDR1 and CDR2 sequences are SGHVS and FNYEAQ. Germline trimming cut 1 base from V and 2 bases from J; bases unmatched to any gene: 0. CDR3 loop: CASSLGLAGGQETQYF. CDR3 DNA sequence: TGTGCCAGCAGCTTAGGACTAGCGGGGGGGCAAGAGACCCAGTACTTC.

The chain links TRBV19 to TRBJ2-2; 8 bases match TRBD1. V was pared by 5 bases and J by 2 bases, with 7 bases of the junction left unmatched. The CDR3 runs 16 residues. Looked up from germline, CDR1 is LNHDA and CDR2 is SQIVND (reference sequence). DNA of the CDR3: TGTGCCAGTAGTGTAACCGGGACAGGCAACACCGGGGAGCTGTTTTTT. This gives the protein CASSVTGTGNTGELFF.

The chain has TRBV27 and TRBJ1-2; 7 nucleotides align to TRBD1. The CDR3 runs 15 residues. Unmatched junction bases numbered 12, after V lost 6 bases and J lost 5 bases. Germline V CDR1 and CDR2: MNHEY, SMNVEV (reference sequence). Written as DNA, the CDR3 is TGTGCCAGCAGCCCGGGACAGTCTTTACGTTATGGCTACACCTTC. Protein: CASSPGQSLRYGYTF.

The chain joins TRBV30 to TRBJ1-1, with 9 nucleotides matching TRBD1. This CDR3 contains 15 residues. V shed 2 bases and J 0 bases; nucleotides not matched to a gene: 4. Per the germline V gene, CDR1 is GTSNPN and CDR2 is SVGIG (reference sequence). CDR3 sequence: CAWSPTGGMNTEAFF. The DNA of the CDR3 is TGTGCCTGGAGTCCGACAGGGGGGATGAACACTGAAGCTTTCTTT.

This rearrangement joins TRBV7-2 to TRBJ1-3; possibly TRBD1 for D (6 bases). Germline CDR1 SGHTA, CDR2 FQGNSA. The V gene lost 5 bases and the J gene lost 10 bases, with 15 bases spanning the gap. The CDR3 has 13 amino acids. CDR3 amino acids: CASSQGRGDTIYF. CDR3 DNA sequence: TGTGCCAGCAGCCAGGGGAGAGGGGATACCATATATTTT.

The CDR3 region is CATSDLFGEKLFF. The CDR3 region has the DNA TGTGCCACCAGTGATTTGTTCGGGGAAAAACTGTTTTTT. The J gene is TRBJ1-4, the V gene TRBV24-1; D call uncertain. V lost 0 bases and J 8 bases, leaving 6 bases between the germline ends. CDR3 length equals 13 residues. Germline assignment: CDR1 KGHDR and CDR2 SFDVKD.

The chain is built from TRBV5-6 and TRBJ1-6; D not resolved. This CDR3 has 15 amino acids. The ends were cut back, 0 bases at V and 3 bases at J, with 7 bases in the middle. The germline CDR1 and CDR2 sequences are SGHDT and YYEEEE. The CDR3 coding sequence is TGTGCCAGCAGCTTGGTACAGAGCTATAATTCACCCCTCCACTTT. As protein: CASSLVQSYNSPLHF.

This clone was counted a few times. CDR3: CASSPLDREVDEQYF. The CDR3 DNA reads TGTGCCAGCAGCCCCCTGGACAGGGAAGTCGACGAGCAGTACTTC. The chain is built from TRBV4-2 and TRBJ2-7; TRBD1 aligns across 8 bases. Germline V gene sequence: CDR1 LGHNA, CDR2 YNFKEQ. V lost 4 bases, J lost 5 bases, and 10 bases stayed unmatched. The CDR3 has 15 amino acids.

The chain carries TRBV11-2 and TRBJ2-5; D perhaps matches TRBD2 (6 bases). This CDR3 contains 15 residues. V dropped 0 bases and J dropped 5 bases, with 13 bases sitting between them. Germline V gene lookup returns CDR1 SGHAT and CDR2 FQNNGV. CDR3 sequence: CASSLEEGWMETQYF. CDR3 in DNA: TGTGCCAGCAGCTTAGAGGAGGGATGGATGGAGACCCAGTACTTC.

A single count supports this clone. CDR3 DNA sequence: TGTGCCAGTATGGGACAGACTATCTCTGGAAACACCATATATTTT. It yields the protein CASMGQTISGNTIYF. The rearrangement links TRBV19 to TRBJ1-3; 7 nucleotides align to TRBD1. V lost 7 bases and J lost 0; bases outside the gene matches: 6. The CDR3 runs to 15 residues. Germline CDR1 is LNHDA and CDR2 is SQIVND (reference sequence).

V and J are TRBV30 and TRBJ2-3, with TRBD2 matching over 10 bases. Germline CDR1 and CDR2: GTSNPN and SVGIG (reference sequence). V was pared by 3 bases and J by 2 bases, with 5 bases of the junction left unmatched. The CDR3 sequence is 15 residues long. The CDR3 spells CAWSFSGGNTDTQYF. In DNA form, the CDR3 reads TGTGCCTGGAGCTTTAGCGGGGGGAACACAGATACGCAGTATTTT.

This sequence joins TRBV7-8 and TRBJ1-1, with a tentative D call TRBD1 (6 bases). The CDR3 consists of 15 residues. V shed 6 bases and J shed 1 base, with 15 bases lying between them. Germline V gene sequence: CDR1 SGHVS, CDR2 FQNEAQ. Written as DNA, the CDR3 is TGTGCCAGCAGTAAAAAGAGGACAGAGAACACTGAAGCTTTCTTT. Translated: CASSKKRTENTEAFF.

The rearrangement joins TRBV30 to TRBJ2-7; possibly TRBD2 for D (5 bases). Germline V lookup: CDR1 GTSNPN, CDR2 SVGIG (reference sequence). CDR3 length: 10 residues. V was trimmed by 8 bases and J by 4 bases, leaving 9 bases between them. The CDR3 DNA is TGTGCCGTGGGAGAATACGAGCAGTACTTC. Amino acids: CAVGEYEQYF.

This rearrangement joins TRBV14 to TRBJ2-5; 7 bases line up with TRBD2. Germline trimming cut 1 base from V and 5 bases from J; bases unmatched to any gene: 7. Germline V gives CDR1 SGHDN, CDR2 FVKESK. The CDR3 extends over 15 amino acids. The CDR3 sequence: CASSQVAGRSETQYF. The CDR3 nucleotides read TGTGCCAGCAGCCAAGTAGCCGGGAGGAGCGAGACCCAGTACTTC.

The chain couples TRBV24-1 to TRBJ2-2; TRBD2 agrees at 10 bases. CDR1 is KGHDR, CDR2 SFDVKD, per germline. CDR3 length: 16 residues. V was clipped by 3 bases and J by 4 bases; unmatched bases: 4. CDR3 bases: TGTGCCACCAGTGATCCTAGCGGGGGCATCACCGGGGAGCTGTTTTTT. Protein: CATSDPSGGITGELFF.

The chain carries TRBV10-3 and TRBJ1-2; D remains ambiguous. The V and J ends lost 5 bases and 4 bases respectively, with 8 bases between them. The CDR3 sequence is 12 residues long. Germline CDR1 reads ENHRY; CDR2 reads SYGVKD. The CDR3 spells CAISPSPYGYTF. The CDR3 DNA sequence: TGTGCCATCAGTCCTTCTCCCTATGGCTACACCTTC.

As for this clone: Other DNA sequences in this sample translate to the same CDR3. This chain connects TRBV2 to TRBJ1-6, with 9 bases matching TRBD1. CDR1 SNHLY and CDR2 FYNNEI come from the germline V gene. After removal of 6 bases from V and 7 bases from J, the junction contained 4 bases not matched to a gene. CDR3 size: 14 residues. CDR3 sequence (DNA): TGTGCCAGCAGCACCGGGACAGGGAATTCACCCCTCCACTTT. This translates into CASSTGTGNSPLHF. The entire variable domain, with the rest obtained from reference TRBV2 and TRBJ1-6, is as follows: EPEVTQTPSHQVTQMGQEVILRCVPISNHLYFYWYRQILGQKVEFLVSFYNNEISEKSEIFDDQFSVERPDGSNFTLKIRSTKLEDSAMYFCASSTGTGNSPLHFGNGTRLTVT.